This is a list of T cell receptor beta chains from one sample in a study of blood T cell repertoires in COVID-19. The method was immunoSEQ multiplex PCR; TCRdb's version includes in-frame clones alone and lacks a portion of them. The data hold about 260,000 clones, with 87% observed a single time. Specimen: peripheral blood. Every receptor here comes from a woman aged 40 to 49 who had recovered from COVID-19. CDR3s include the opening cysteine and the closing phenylalanine or tryptophan. Each record gives: J gene, V gene, D gene, clone size, CDR3 protein, CDR3 DNA. A D gene is named only where the DNA matches it firmly. Rows may omit the clone size; those that give it use once, few, many or a size class.

>TRBJ2-2|TRBV25-1|TRBD1|NA
CASSETRGLSGELFF
TGTGCCAGCAGTGAAACCAGGGGGTTATCCGGGGAGCTGTTTTTT
>TRBJ2-7|TRBV5-1|TRBD1|NA
CASGDSYEQYF
TGCGCCAGCGGGGACAGCTACGAGCAGTACTTC
>TRBJ1-4|TRBV29-1|NA|NA
CSVEGSPREKLFF
TGCAGCGTGGAGGGGAGCCCAAGGGAAAAACTGTTTTTT
>TRBJ2-5|TRBV5-6|NA|NA
CASSLVGQPFQETQYF
TGTGCCAGCAGCTTGGTGGGGCAGCCTTTCCAAGAGACCCAGTACTTC
>TRBJ1-2|TRBV30|NA|NA
CAWSAGAPYGYTF
TGTGCCTGGAGTGCCGGAGCTCCCTATGGCTACACCTTC
>TRBJ2-3|TRBV11-2|NA|NA
CASSHYRGRGDTQYF
TGTGCCAGCAGCCACTACAGGGGGAGGGGAGATACGCAGTATTTT
>TRBJ2-7|TRBV7-8|NA|NA
CASSLGAGWEQYF
TGTGCCAGCAGCTTAGGTGCAGGGTGGGAGCAGTACTTC
>TRBJ1-5|TRBV12-3/TRBV12-4|NA|NA
CASSDVGRQPQHF
TGTGCCAGCAGTGATGTGGGCCGGCAGCCCCAGCATTTT
>TRBJ1-6|TRBV2|NA|NA
CASSERQGNSPLHF
TGTGCCAGCAGTGAAAGGCAGGGAAATTCACCCCTCCACTTT
>TRBJ1-6|TRBV5-1|NA|NA
CASSSGDFSPLHF
TGCGCCAGCAGCTCAGGGGATTTTTCACCCCTCCACTTT
>TRBJ2-7|TRBV1|NA|NA
CTSSQDLGGAYEQYF
TGCACCAGCAGCCAAGATCTTGGCGGGGCCTACGAGCAGTACTTC
>TRBJ2-7|TRBV11-3|NA|NA
CASSGATSYEQYF
TGTGCCAGCAGCGGGGCGACCTCCTACGAGCAGTACTTC
>TRBJ1-5|TRBV5-6|NA|NA
CASSLGGGLLDSNQPQHF
TGTGCCAGCAGCTTGGGCGGGGGCTTATTGGATAGCAATCAGCCCCAGCATTTT
>TRBJ2-7|TRBV19|NA|NA
CASSIPGGRDEQYF
TGTGCCAGTAGTATACCGGGGGGCCGAGACGAGCAGTACTTC
>TRBJ1-6|TRBV4-3|TRBD1|once
CASSTTGGRGSPLHF
TGCGCCAGCAGTACTACAGGGGGCAGGGGTTCACCCCTCCACTTT
>TRBJ2-2|TRBV5-1|NA|NA
CASSPPSTANTGELFF
TGCGCCAGCAGCCCCCCGAGCACGGCGAACACCGGGGAGCTGTTTTTT
>TRBJ2-2|TRBV5-1|NA|NA
CASRVGHNTGELFF
TGCGCCAGCAGGGTTGGGCACAACACCGGGGAGCTGTTTTTT
>TRBJ1-2|TRBV3-1/TRBV3-2|NA|NA
CASSQEGRGGYTF
TGTGCCAGCAGCCAAGAGGGCAGGGGTGGCTACACCTTC
>TRBJ2-7|TRBV5-1|NA|NA
CASSLAGRGSDEQYF
TGCGCCAGCAGCTTGGCCGGCAGGGGTAGCGACGAGCAGTACTTC
>TRBJ2-5|TRBV6-2/TRBV6-3|NA|NA
CASSFSPVGETQYF
TGTGCCAGCAGTTTCTCTCCAGTTGGAGAGACCCAGTACTTC
>TRBJ1-3|TRBV6-5|TRBD1|NA
CASSWSGTGYSTIYF
TGTGCCAGCAGTTGGTCCGGGACAGGGTACTCCACCATATATTTT
>TRBJ1-5|TRBV6-5|NA|NA
CASRRLTLPQHF
TGTGCCAGCAGGCGGTTGACCCTACCCCAGCATTTT
>TRBJ2-2|TRBV11-3|NA|NA
CASSLDSSGELFF
TGTGCCAGCAGCTTGGACTCCTCCGGGGAGCTGTTTTTT
>TRBJ2-4|TRBV7-2|NA|once
CASSFDPGINIQYF
TGTGCCAGCAGCTTTGACCCAGGGATTAACATTCAGTACTTC
>TRBJ1-3|TRBV18|NA|few
CASSPGGTDTIYF
TGTGCCAGCTCACCCGGGGGAACGGACACCATATATTTT
>TRBJ1-2|TRBV7-3|TRBD1|NA
CASSLNSGGTSPYGYTF
TGTGCCAGCAGCTTAAATTCAGGGGGCACTTCCCCCTATGGCTACACCTTC
>TRBJ1-4|TRBV25-1|TRBD1|NA
CASSADREIEKLFF
TGTGCCAGCAGCGCGGACAGGGAGATAGAAAAACTGTTTTTT
>TRBJ1-2|TRBV28|NA|NA
CASSRNGYGYTF
TGTGCCAGCAGTCGTAACGGCTATGGCTACACCTTC
>TRBJ2-2|TRBV7-6|TRBD2|NA
CASSLYLAGSTGELFF
TGTGCCAGCAGCTTATACCTAGCGGGGTCCACCGGGGAGCTGTTTTTT
>TRBJ2-2|TRBV19|TRBD1|NA
CASRDRGRDTGELFF
TGTGCCAGTAGGGACAGGGGTAGGGACACCGGGGAGCTGTTTTTT
>TRBJ1-3|TRBV7-2|NA|once
CASSALGGYSGNTIYF
TGTGCCAGCAGTGCCCTCGGGGGTTACTCTGGAAACACCATATATTTT
>TRBJ2-3|TRBV7-6|NA|NA
CASNPPGGDTQYF
TGTGCCAGCAATCCCCCGGGGGGCGATACGCAGTATTTT
>TRBJ2-7|TRBV7-8|NA|NA
CASSLVIGTASSYEQYF
TGTGCCAGCAGCTTAGTTATCGGAACTGCTAGCTCCTACGAGCAGTACTTC
>TRBJ1-2|TRBV2|TRBD1|NA
CAGKGAGYTF
TGTGCCGGCAAGGGGGCTGGCTACACCTTC
>TRBJ1-4|TRBV15|NA|NA
CATSRDSPATNEKLFF
TGTGCCACCAGCAGGGACAGCCCTGCAACTAATGAAAAACTGTTTTTT
>TRBJ2-2|TRBV24-1|TRBD2|once
CATSDGLAGVTGELFF
TGTGCCACCAGTGACGGACTAGCGGGGGTCACCGGGGAGCTGTTTTTT
>TRBJ2-4|TRBV5-5|NA|NA
CASSPLESPPPDIQYF
TGTGCCAGCAGCCCCTTGGAGAGTCCCCCACCGGACATTCAGTACTTC
>TRBJ1-5|TRBV18|NA|NA
CASSRSGVFNQPQHF
TGTGCCAGCTCACGGTCAGGGGTATTCAATCAGCCCCAGCATTTT
>TRBJ2-5|TRBV7-3|TRBD2|NA
CASSLASGVIPETQYF
TGTGCCAGCAGCTTGGCTAGCGGGGTCATTCCGGAGACCCAGTACTTC
>TRBJ1-2|TRBV9|NA|NA
CASSVGLGVSNYGYTF
TGTGCCAGCAGCGTAGGGTTAGGGGTCAGTAACTATGGCTACACCTTC
>TRBJ1-1|TRBV15|NA|NA
CATSRAWWDTNTEAFF
TGTGCCACCAGCAGAGCATGGTGGGACACGAACACTGAAGCTTTCTTT
>TRBJ1-5|TRBV7-9|NA|few
CASSFAQGYSNQPQHF
TGTGCCAGCAGCTTCGCACAGGGATATAGCAATCAGCCCCAGCATTTT
>TRBJ2-5|TRBV4-1|TRBD2|NA
CASSQAASGKETQYF
TGCGCCAGCAGCCAAGCCGCTAGCGGTAAAGAGACCCAGTACTTC
>TRBJ2-5|TRBV27|TRBD2|NA
CASSLSSGVETQYF
TGTGCCAGCAGTTTATCTAGCGGGGTTGAGACCCAGTACTTC
>TRBJ1-2|TRBV10-3|TRBD1|NA
CAIRTQGAPSGGYTF
TGTGCCATCAGGACACAGGGGGCACCCTCTGGAGGCTACACCTTC
>TRBJ2-5|TRBV15|TRBD2|NA
CATSPGLAGETQYF
TGTGCCACCAGTCCCGGACTAGCGGGGGAGACCCAGTACTTC